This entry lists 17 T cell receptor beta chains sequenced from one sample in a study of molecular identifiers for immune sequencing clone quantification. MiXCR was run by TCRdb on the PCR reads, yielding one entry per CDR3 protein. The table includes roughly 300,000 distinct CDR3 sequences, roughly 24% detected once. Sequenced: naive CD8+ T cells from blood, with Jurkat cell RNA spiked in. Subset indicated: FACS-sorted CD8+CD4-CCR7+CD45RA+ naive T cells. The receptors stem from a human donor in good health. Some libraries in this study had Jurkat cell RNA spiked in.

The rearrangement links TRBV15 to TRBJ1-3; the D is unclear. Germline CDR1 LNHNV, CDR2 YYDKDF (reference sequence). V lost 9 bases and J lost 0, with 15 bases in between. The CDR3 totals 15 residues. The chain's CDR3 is CATSSGRGSGNTIYF. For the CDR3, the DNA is TGTGCCACTTCCTCAGGTCGGGGCTCTGGAAACACCATATATTTT.

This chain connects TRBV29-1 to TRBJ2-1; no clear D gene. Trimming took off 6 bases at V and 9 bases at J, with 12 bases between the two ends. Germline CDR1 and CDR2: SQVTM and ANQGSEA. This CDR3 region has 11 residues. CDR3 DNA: TGCAGCGTCGACGAGTATGCTGAGCAGTTCTTC. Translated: CSVDEYAEQFF.

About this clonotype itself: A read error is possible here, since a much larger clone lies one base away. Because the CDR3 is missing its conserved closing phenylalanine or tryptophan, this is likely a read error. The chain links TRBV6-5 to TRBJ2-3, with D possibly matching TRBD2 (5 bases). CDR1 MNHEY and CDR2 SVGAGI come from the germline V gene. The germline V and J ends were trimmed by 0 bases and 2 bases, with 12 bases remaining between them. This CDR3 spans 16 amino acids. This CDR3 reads CASSYSTITSTDTQYY. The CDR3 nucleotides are TGTGCCAGCAGTTACTCGACTATCACCTCCACAGATACGCAGTATTAT.

The CDR3 sequence is CAWSVIVLEQFF. In DNA form, the CDR3 reads TGTGCCTGGAGTGTAATTGTCCTTGAGCAGTTCTTC. V gene TRBV30 combines with J gene TRBJ2-1, with D hard to call. Between the trimmed V and J ends, which lost 0 bases and 9 bases, there was a span of 9 bases. Germline V gene sequence: CDR1 GTSNPN, CDR2 SVGIG (reference sequence). This CDR3 spans 12 amino acids.

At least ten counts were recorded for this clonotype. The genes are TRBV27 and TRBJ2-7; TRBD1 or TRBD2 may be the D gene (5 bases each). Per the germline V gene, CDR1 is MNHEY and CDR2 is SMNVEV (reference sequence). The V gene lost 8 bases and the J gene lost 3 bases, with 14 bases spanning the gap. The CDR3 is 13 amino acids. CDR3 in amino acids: CASGAQRGYEQYF. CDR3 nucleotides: TGTGCCAGCGGGGCTCAGAGGGGCTACGAGCAGTACTTC.

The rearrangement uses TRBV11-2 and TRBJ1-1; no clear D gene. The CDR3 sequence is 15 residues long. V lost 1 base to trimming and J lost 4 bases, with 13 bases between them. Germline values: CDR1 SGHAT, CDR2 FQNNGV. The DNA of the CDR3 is TGTGCCAGCAGCTTAGGGACCGCTGCCCGCACTGAAGCTTTCTTT. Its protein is CASSLGTAARTEAFF. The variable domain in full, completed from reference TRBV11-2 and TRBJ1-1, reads EAGVAQSPRYKIIEKRQSVAFWCNPISGHATLYWYQQILGQGPKLLIQFQNNGVVDDSQLPKDRFSAERLKGVDSTLKIQPAKLEDSAVYLCASSLGTAARTEAFFGQGTRLTVV.

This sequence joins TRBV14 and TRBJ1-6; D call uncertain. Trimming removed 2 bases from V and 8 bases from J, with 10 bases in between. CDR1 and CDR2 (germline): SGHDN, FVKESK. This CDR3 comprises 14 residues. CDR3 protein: CASSQIDSHSPLHF. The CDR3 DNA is TGTGCCAGCAGCCAAATAGATTCCCATTCACCCCTCCACTTT.

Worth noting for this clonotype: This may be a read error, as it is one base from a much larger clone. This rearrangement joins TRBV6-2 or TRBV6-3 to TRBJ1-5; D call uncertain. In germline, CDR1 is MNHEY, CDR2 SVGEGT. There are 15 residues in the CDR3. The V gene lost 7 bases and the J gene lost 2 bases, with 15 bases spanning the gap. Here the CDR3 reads CASTKDPQGNQPQHF. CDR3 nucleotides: TGTGCCAGCACCAAAGACCCGCAGGGCAATCAGCCCCAGCATTTT.

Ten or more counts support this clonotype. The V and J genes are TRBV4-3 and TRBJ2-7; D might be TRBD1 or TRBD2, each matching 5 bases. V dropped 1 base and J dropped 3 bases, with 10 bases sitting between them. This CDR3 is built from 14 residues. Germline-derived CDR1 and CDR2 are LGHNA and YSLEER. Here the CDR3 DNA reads TGCGCCAGCAGCCAAGCCTCTGGGGGCTACGAGCAGTACTTC. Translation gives CASSQASGGYEQYF.

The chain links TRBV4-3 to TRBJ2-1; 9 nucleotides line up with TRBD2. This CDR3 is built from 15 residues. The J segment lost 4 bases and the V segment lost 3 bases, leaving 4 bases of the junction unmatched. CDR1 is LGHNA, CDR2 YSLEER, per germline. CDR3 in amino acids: CASSQYSGRYNEQFF. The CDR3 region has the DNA TGCGCCAGCAGCCAGTATAGCGGGAGATACAATGAGCAGTTCTTC.

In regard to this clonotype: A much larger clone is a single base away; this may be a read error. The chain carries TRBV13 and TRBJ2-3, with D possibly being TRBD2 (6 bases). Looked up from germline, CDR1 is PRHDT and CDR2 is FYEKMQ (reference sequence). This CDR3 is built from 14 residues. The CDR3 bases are TGTGCCAGCAGCTTAACTAGCAGCGCAGATACGCATTATTTT. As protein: CASSLTSSADTHYF.

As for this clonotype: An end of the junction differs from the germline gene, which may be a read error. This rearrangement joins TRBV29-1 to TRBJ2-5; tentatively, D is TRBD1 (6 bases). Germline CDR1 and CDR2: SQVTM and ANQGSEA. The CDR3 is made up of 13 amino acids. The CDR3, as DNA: TGCAGCGTTGAAATGGGGGCGAATGAGCCCCAGTCCTTC. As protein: CSVEMGANEPQSF.

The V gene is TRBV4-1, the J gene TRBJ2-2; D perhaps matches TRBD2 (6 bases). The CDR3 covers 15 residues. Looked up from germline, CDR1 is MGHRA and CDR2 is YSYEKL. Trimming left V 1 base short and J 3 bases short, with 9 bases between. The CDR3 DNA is TGCGCCAGCAGCCAAGTGACTAGTTACACCGGGGAGCTGTTTTTT. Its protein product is CASSQVTSYTGELFF.

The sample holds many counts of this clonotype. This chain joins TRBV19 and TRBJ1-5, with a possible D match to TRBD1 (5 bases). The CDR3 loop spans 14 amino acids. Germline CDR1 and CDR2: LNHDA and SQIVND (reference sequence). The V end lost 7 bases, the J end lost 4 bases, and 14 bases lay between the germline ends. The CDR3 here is CASTPTGGNQPQHF. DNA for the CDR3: TGTGCCAGTACCCCGACCGGGGGGAATCAGCCCCAGCATTTT.

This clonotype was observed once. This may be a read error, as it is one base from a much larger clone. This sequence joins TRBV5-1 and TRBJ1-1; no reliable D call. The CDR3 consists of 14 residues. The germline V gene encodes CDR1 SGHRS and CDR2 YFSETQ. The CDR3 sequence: CASSLEYESTETFF. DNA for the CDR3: TGCGCCAGCAGCTTGGAGTACGAATCCACTGAAACTTTCTTT.

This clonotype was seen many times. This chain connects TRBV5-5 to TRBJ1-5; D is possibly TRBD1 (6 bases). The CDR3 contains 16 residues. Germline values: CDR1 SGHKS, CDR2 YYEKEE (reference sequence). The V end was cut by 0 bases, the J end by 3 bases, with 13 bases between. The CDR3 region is CASSLAEQGFNQPQHF. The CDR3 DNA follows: TGTGCCAGCAGCTTGGCTGAACAGGGTTTCAATCAGCCCCAGCATTTT.

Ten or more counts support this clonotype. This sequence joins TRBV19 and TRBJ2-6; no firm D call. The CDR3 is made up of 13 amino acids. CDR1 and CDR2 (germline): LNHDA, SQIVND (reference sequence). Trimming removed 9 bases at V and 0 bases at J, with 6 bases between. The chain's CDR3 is CASSVSGANVLTF. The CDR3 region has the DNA TGTGCCAGCAGCGTCTCTGGGGCCAACGTCCTGACTTTC. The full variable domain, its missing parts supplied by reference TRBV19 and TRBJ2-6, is DGGITQSPKYLFRKEGQNVTLSCEQNLNHDAMYWYRQDPGQGLRLIYYSQIVNDFQKGDIAEGYSVSREKKESFPLTVTSAQKNPTAFYLCASSVSGANVLTFGAGSRLTVL.